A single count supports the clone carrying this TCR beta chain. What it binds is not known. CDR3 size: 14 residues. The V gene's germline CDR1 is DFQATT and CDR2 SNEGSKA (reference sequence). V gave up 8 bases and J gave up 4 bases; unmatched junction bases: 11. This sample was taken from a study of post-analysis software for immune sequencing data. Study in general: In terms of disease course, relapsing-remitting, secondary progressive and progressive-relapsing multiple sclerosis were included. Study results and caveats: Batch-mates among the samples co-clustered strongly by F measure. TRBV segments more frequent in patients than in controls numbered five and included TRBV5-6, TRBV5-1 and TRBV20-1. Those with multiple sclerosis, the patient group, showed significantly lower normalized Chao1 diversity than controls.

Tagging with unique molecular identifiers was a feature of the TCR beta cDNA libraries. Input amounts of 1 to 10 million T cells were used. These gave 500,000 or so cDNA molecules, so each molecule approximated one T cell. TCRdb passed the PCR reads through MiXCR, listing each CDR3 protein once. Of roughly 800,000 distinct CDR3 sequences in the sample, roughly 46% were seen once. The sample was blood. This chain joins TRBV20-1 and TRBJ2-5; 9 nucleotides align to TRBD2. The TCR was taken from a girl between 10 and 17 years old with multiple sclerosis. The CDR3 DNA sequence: TGCAGTCGTCGCCCTGTAGCGGGAGCAGAGACCCAGTACTTC. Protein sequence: CSRRPVAGAETQYF.